This T cell receptor beta chain was found in a study of T-cell reconstitution after alpha-beta-depleted transplantation in children. Findings and caveats of the study: Newly generated T cells supplied most T-cell counts and diversity one year post-transplant.

Germline values: CDR1 KGHSH, CDR2 LQKENI. Trimming stripped 4 bases from V and 7 bases from J, with 14 bases between. The CDR3 loop spans 14 amino acids. About this clonotype itself: Its matching antigen is unknown.

Unique molecular identifiers featured in how the TCRbeta library was prepared. TCRdb re-called the PCR reads with MiXCR, one entry per CDR3 protein. The sample comprises about 210,000 distinct CDR3 sequences, roughly a sixth of which are singletons, and 43% rests with the top ten. The sample in question was PBMCs, mostly from graft donor cells, obtained 360 days after TCRalphabeta/CD19-depleted stem cell transplant. The TCR sequence derives from a male patient aged 2 to 10 who had a stem cell transplant for acute lymphoblastic leukemia, so the T cells may come from the graft donor. The chain links TRBV18 to TRBJ2-1; possibly TRBD1 for D (5 bases). In nucleotides, the CDR3 is TGTGCCAGCTCACTTTTAGTACAGGAGAATGAGCAGTTCTTC. As protein: CASSLLVQENEQFF.